Shown below are 2 T cell receptor beta chains from a single sample sequenced in a study of T cell clonotyping in hematopoietic cell transplantation. Measured with immunoSEQ multiplex PCR; TCRdb has only the in-frame clones, and not every one. Of about 13,000 clones listed, 80% to 95% are singletons. The sample was peripheral blood mononuclear cells. The source is a man between 25 and 39 years old in good health. Some clones in this sample may be carry-over from other donors' samples.

A few counts support this clone. V and J are TRBV6-5 and TRBJ1-5; possibly TRBD1 for D (5 bases). With 0 bases removed from V and 4 bases from J, the gap between germline ends came to 7 bases. Germline-derived CDR1 and CDR2 are MNHEY and SVGAGI. CDR3 length: 14 residues. This CDR3 is CASSYSGGNQPQHF. The DNA of the CDR3 is TGTGCCAGCAGTTACTCGGGGGGAAATCAGCCCCAGCATTTT.

The V call is TRBV4-1, the J call TRBJ1-2; D uncertain. Germline lookup yields CDR1 MGHRA and CDR2 YSYEKL. The CDR3 length is 14 residues. V was clipped by 1 base and J by 2 bases, with 8 bases between them. CDR3 loop: CASSQGAVNYGYTF. In nucleotides, the CDR3 is TGCGCCAGCAGCCAAGGGGCCGTGAACTATGGCTACACCTTC.